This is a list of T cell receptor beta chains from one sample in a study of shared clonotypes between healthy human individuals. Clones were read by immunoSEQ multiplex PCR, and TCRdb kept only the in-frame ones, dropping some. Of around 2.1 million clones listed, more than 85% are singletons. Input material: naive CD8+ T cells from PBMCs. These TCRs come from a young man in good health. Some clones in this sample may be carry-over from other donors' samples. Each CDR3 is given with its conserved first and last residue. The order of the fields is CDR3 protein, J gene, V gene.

CDR3 protein: CASSPRGTPLGDGELFF; J gene: TRBJ2-2; V gene: TRBV9
CDR3 protein: CSVDVLSQTGREDTQYF; J gene: TRBJ2-3; V gene: TRBV29-1
CDR3 protein: CASSSGTGGIGDEQFF; J gene: TRBJ2-1; V gene: TRBV28
CDR3 protein: CASSSDSYTEAFF; J gene: TRBJ1-1; V gene: TRBV5-1
CDR3 protein: CASSPKVRRSGVNTGELFF; J gene: TRBJ2-2; V gene: TRBV28
CDR3 protein: CASRAEGNTEAFF; J gene: TRBJ1-1; V gene: TRBV28
CDR3 protein: CASRAGGFDTDTQYF; J gene: TRBJ2-3; V gene: TRBV27
CDR3 protein: CASSPTGVSSTDTQYF; J gene: TRBJ2-3; V gene: TRBV7-9
CDR3 protein: CASSLDSPEQYF; J gene: TRBJ2-7; V gene: TRBV11-2
CDR3 protein: CASSLWGGNEQYF; J gene: TRBJ2-7; V gene: TRBV7-8
CDR3 protein: CASSLGPGLAGVGGQETQYF; J gene: TRBJ2-5; V gene: TRBV13
CDR3 protein: CASSLLGGSAKNIQYF; J gene: TRBJ2-4; V gene: TRBV28
CDR3 protein: CASSLVVGSQETQYF; J gene: TRBJ2-5; V gene: TRBV7-9
CDR3 protein: CASSVEEAGGPEEQYF; J gene: TRBJ2-7; V gene: TRBV9
CDR3 protein: CASSQGFLGNQPQHF; J gene: TRBJ1-5; V gene: TRBV4-1
CDR3 protein: CASAGVQTGELFF; J gene: TRBJ2-2; V gene: TRBV9
CDR3 protein: CASSPTSGASYNEQFF; J gene: TRBJ2-1; V gene: TRBV7-9
CDR3 protein: CASDRDLNQPQHF; J gene: TRBJ1-5; V gene: TRBV2
CDR3 protein: CASSWGQGKTNYGYTF; J gene: TRBJ1-2; V gene: TRBV5-6
CDR3 protein: CASSAGTSGRLDTQYF; J gene: TRBJ2-3; V gene: TRBV9
CDR3 protein: CASSLLDTPNTEAFF; J gene: TRBJ1-1; V gene: TRBV7-6
CDR3 protein: CASSIEVLGAGPRGNIQYF; J gene: TRBJ2-4; V gene: TRBV19
CDR3 protein: CATSRTGGGFPNQPQHF; J gene: TRBJ1-5; V gene: TRBV15
CDR3 protein: CASSLGVWNTEAFF; J gene: TRBJ1-1; V gene: TRBV28
CDR3 protein: CASTTWGQGNTEAFF; J gene: TRBJ1-1; V gene: TRBV19
CDR3 protein: CSVELKGRRWREKLFF; J gene: TRBJ1-4; V gene: TRBV29-1
CDR3 protein: CASSWTGGEAFF; J gene: TRBJ1-1; V gene: TRBV6-5
CDR3 protein: CASSSGVGQPQHF; J gene: TRBJ1-5; V gene: TRBV27
CDR3 protein: CASSLRGTSGSPYEQYF; J gene: TRBJ2-7; V gene: TRBV28
CDR3 protein: CASSSSTGETYNEQFF; J gene: TRBJ2-1; V gene: TRBV27
CDR3 protein: CASRPRQGAHEQYF; J gene: TRBJ2-7; V gene: TRBV6-5
CDR3 protein: CASSEFGPSNTGELFF; J gene: TRBJ2-2; V gene: TRBV6-1
CDR3 protein: CASSQGTGLAGYEQYF; J gene: TRBJ2-7; V gene: TRBV4-1
CDR3 protein: CASSIELYQPQHF; J gene: TRBJ1-5; V gene: TRBV19
CDR3 protein: CASSPTGAEQYF; J gene: TRBJ2-7; V gene: TRBV7-6
CDR3 protein: CASSFWGGNTEAFF; J gene: TRBJ1-1; V gene: TRBV27
CDR3 protein: CASSPAAEQFF; J gene: TRBJ2-1; V gene: TRBV28